This T cell receptor (beta chain) was retrieved from a study of cytomegalovirus exposure and HLA in healthy donors. Overall study findings and caveats: With further analysis later on, most CMV-associated TCR beta chains appeared HLA-restricted. Researchers catalogued 164 TCR beta chains as cytomegalovirus-associated. Immune exposure data for these donors was limited to CMV serostatus. As was reported, the HLA-A and HLA-B alleles of most subjects were accurately predicted from TCR beta sequences.

The CDR3 spans 16 residues. The V gene end was trimmed by 4 bases and the J gene end by 0 bases; junction bases not matched to a gene: 7. CDR1 is SGHTA and CDR2 is FQGNSA in the germline V gene. With regard to this clone: The antigen remains undetermined.

The primer mix had 60 Vbeta and 13 Jbeta primers. Only in-frame clones appear in the TCRdb table, and some are missing; sequencing was by immunoSEQ multiplex PCR. Of about 130,000 clones in the sample, around 80% were seen once. The J gene is TRBJ1-2, the V gene TRBV7-2, with 8 bases that match TRBD1. The sample taken for sequencing was PBMCs. This clonotype was sampled from a female donor in good health and CMV-seronegative. The CDR3 here is CASSWDRRASNYGYTF. The CDR3 nucleotides are TGTGCCAGCAGCTGGGACAGGCGTGCTTCTAACTATGGCTACACCTTC.